A single T cell receptor (beta chain) is shown here with its context. Antigen unknown. The sample originates from a study of T cell responses to AZD1222 COVID-19 vaccine. TCRdb keeps only in-frame clones here, not all; method: immunoSEQ multiplex PCR. This sample yields about 100,000 clones, of which around 87% are seen a single time; around 3.8% belongs to the top ten. The CDR3 runs 15 residues. The J segment lost 4 bases and the V segment lost 6 bases, leaving 11 bases of the junction unmatched. Germline CDR1 reads MNHEY; CDR2 reads SVGAGI. General observations from the study: Donors were largely white British and mainly female; clonal diversity was possibly underestimated. Reports indicate that nearly half of spike-specific TCRs are directed at unmutated variant regions. Baseline serology detected seropositivity in only a handful of AZD1222 recipients. Rises in breadth and depth of Spike-specific TCRs came after two AZD1222 doses.

Here the sequenced sample was peripheral blood, taken on day 0 of MenACWY control vaccination. The V gene is TRBV6-5, the J gene TRBJ1-2, with 7 bases identical to TRBD1. The receptor was isolated from an adult in good health. Here the CDR3 reads CASRPDREEGYGYTF. The CDR3, as DNA: TGTGCCAGCAGACCCGACAGGGAGGAGGGCTATGGCTACACCTTC.